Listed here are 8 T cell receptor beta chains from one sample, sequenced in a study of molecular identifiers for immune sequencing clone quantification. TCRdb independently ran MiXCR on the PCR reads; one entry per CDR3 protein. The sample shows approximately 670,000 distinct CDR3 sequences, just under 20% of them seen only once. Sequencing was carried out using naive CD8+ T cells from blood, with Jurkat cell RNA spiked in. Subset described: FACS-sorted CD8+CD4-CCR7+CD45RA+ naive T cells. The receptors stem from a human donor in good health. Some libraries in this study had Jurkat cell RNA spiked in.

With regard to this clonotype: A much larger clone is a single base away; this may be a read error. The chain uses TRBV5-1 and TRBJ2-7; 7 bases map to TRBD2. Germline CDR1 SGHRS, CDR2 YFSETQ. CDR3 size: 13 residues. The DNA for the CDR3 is TGCGCCAGCGGGGAGGGGACTTCCTACAAGCAGTACTTC. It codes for CASGEGTSYKQYF.

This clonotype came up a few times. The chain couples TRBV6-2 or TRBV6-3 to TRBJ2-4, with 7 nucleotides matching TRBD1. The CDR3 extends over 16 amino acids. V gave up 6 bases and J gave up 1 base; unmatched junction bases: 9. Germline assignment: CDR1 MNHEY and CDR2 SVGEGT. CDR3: CASRRQGSVAKNIQYF. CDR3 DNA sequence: TGTGCCAGCAGACGACAGGGCTCGGTGGCCAAAAACATTCAGTACTTC.

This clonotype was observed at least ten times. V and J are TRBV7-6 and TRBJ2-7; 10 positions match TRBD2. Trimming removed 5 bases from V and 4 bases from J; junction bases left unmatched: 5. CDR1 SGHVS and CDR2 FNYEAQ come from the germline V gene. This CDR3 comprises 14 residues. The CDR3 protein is CASSLERGGYEQYF. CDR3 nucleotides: TGTGCCAGCAGCCTTGAGCGGGGGGGGTACGAGCAGTACTTC.

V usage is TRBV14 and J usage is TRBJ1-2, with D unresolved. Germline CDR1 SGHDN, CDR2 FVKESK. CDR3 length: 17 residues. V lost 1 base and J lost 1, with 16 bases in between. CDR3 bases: TGTGCCAGCAGCCAAGCCATCGAGGCGAGTTTTAACTATGGCTACACCTTC. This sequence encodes CASSQAIEASFNYGYTF. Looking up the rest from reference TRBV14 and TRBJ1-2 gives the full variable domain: EAGVTQFPSHSVIEKGQTVTLRCDPISGHDNLYWYRRVMGKEIKFLLHFVKESKQDESGMPNNRFLAERTGGTYSTLKVQPAELEDSGVYFCASSQAIEASFNYGYTFGSGTRLTVV.

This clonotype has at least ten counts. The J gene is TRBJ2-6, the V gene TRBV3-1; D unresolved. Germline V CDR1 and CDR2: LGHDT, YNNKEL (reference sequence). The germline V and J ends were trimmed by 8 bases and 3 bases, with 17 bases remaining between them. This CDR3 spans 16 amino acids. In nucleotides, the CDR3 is TGTGCCAGCCAACAGTCTGCTTTCGGTGGGGCCAACGTCCTGACTTTC. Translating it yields CASQQSAFGGANVLTF.

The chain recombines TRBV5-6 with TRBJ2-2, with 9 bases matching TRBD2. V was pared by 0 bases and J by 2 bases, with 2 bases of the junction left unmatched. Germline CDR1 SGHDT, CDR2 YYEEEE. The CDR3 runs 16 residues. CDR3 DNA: TGTGCCAGCAGCTTGGAGCGGGGGGTAAACACCGGGGAGCTGTTTTTT. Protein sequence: CASSLERGVNTGELFF.

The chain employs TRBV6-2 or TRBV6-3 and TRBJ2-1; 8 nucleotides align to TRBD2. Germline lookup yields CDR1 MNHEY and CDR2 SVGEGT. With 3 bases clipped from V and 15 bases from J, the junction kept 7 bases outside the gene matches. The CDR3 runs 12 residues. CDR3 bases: TGTGCCAGCAGTTATTGGGGGACTAGTCTGTTCTTC. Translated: CASSYWGTSLFF.

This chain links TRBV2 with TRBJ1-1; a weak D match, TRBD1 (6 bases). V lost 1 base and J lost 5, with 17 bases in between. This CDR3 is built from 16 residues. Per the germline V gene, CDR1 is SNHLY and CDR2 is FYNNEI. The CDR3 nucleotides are TGTGCCAGCAGTGAAGTGTTGGTACAGGGTGAGACTGAAGCTTTCTTT. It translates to CASSEVLVQGETEAFF.